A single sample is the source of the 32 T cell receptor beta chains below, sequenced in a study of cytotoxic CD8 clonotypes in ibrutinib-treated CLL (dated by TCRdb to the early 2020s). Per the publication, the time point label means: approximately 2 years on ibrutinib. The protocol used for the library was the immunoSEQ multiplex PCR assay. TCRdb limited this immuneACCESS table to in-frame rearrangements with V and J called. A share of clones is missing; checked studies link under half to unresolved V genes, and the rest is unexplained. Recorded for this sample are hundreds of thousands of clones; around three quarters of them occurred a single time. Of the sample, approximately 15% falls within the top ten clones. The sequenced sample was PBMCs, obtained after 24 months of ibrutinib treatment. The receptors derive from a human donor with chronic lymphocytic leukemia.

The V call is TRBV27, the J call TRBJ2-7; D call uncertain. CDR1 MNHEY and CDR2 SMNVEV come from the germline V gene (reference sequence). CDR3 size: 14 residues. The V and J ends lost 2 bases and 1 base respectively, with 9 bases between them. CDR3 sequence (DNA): TGTGCCAGCAGTTTAACGGAGAAATCCTACGAGCAGTACTTC. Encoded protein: CASSLTEKSYEQYF.

DNA for the CDR3: TGTGCCAGCCGTTTGGGGAATAGCAATCAGCCCCAGCATTTT. As protein: CASRLGNSNQPQHF. This sequence joins TRBV13 and TRBJ1-5; no definite D call. CDR1 is PRHDT and CDR2 is FYEKMQ in the germline V gene (reference sequence). The CDR3 spans 14 residues. Trimming stripped 8 bases from V and 0 bases from J, with 11 bases between.

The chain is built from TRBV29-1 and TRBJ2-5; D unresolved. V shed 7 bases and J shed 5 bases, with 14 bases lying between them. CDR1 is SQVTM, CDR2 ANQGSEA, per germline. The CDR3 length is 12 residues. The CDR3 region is CSAPGVRETQYF. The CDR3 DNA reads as TGCAGCGCGCCTGGGGTTCGGGAGACCCAGTACTTC.

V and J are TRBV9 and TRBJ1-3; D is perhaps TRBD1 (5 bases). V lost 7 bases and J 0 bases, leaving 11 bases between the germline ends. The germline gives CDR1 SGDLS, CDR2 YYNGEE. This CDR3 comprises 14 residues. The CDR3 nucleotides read TGTGCCAGCGGGGGAGGAAGCTCTGGAAACACCATATATTTT. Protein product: CASGGGSSGNTIYF.

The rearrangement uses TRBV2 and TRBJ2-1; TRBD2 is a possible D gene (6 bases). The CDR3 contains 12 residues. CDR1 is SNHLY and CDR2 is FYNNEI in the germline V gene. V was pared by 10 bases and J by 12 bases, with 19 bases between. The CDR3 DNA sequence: TGTGCCACCTGGAGCGGGCCCAAAGGGCAGTTCTTC. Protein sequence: CATWSGPKGQFF.

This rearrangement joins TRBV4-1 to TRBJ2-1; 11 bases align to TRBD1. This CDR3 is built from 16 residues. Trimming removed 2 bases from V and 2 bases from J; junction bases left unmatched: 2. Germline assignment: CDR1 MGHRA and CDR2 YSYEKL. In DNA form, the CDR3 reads TGCGCCAGCAGCCAAAAGGACAGGGGGCCCTACAATGAGCAGTTCTTC. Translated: CASSQKDRGPYNEQFF.

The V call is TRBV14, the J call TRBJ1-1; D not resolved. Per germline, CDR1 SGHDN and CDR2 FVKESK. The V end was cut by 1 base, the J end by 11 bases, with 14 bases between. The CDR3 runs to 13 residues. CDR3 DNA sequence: TGTGCCAGCAGCCAAGTGGTCAGTAGGAGGGCTTTCTTT. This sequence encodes CASSQVVSRRAFF.

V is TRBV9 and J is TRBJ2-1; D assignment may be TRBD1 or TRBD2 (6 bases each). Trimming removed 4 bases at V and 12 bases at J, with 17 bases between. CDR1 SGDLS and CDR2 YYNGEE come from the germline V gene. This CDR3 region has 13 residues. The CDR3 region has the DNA TGTGCCAGCAGCCCGGTCGGGGGCGGCTGGCAGTTCTTC. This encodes CASSPVGGGWQFF.

The CDR3 DNA reads as TGTGCCAGCAGCGTAGCCGAGGGAGGATACAATGAGCAGTTCTTC. Protein sequence: CASSVAEGGYNEQFF. The V call is TRBV9, the J call TRBJ2-1, with D possibly being TRBD2 (6 bases). CDR1 and CDR2 from the germline V gene are SGDLS and YYNGEE. The CDR3 has 15 amino acids. V shed 0 bases and J shed 4 bases, with 11 bases lying between them. Based on the CDR3 plus reference TRBV9 and TRBJ2-1, the full variable domain is DSGVTQTPKHLITATGQRVTLRCSPRSGDLSVYWYQQSLDQGLQFLIQYYNGEERAKGNILERFSAQQFPDLHSELNLSSLELGDSALYFCASSVAEGGYNEQFFGPGTRLTVL.

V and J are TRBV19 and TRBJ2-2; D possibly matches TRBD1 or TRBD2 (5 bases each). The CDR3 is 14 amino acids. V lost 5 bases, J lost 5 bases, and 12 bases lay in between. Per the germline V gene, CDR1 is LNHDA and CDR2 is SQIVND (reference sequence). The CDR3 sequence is CASSPDGATGELFF. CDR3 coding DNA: TGTGCCAGTAGTCCGGACGGGGCGACCGGGGAGCTGTTTTTT. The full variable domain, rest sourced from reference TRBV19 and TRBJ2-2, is DGGITQSPKYLFRKEGQNVTLSCEQNLNHDAMYWYRQDPGQGLRLIYYSQIVNDFQKGDIAEGYSVSREKKESFPLTVTSAQKNPTAFYLCASSPDGATGELFFGEGSRLTVL.

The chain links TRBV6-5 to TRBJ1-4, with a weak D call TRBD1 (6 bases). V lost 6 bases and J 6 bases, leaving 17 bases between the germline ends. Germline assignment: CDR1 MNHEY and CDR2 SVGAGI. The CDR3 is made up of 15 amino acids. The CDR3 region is CASRESSGVYEKLFF. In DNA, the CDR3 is TGTGCCAGCAGGGAATCCTCAGGGGTCTATGAAAAACTGTTTTTT.

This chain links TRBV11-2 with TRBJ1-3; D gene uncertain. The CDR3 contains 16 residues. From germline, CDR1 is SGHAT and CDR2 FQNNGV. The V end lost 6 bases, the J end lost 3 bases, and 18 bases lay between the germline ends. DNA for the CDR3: TGTGCCAGCAGGAAACCAGGAGGAGAGGATGGAAACACCATATATTTT. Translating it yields CASRKPGGEDGNTIYF.

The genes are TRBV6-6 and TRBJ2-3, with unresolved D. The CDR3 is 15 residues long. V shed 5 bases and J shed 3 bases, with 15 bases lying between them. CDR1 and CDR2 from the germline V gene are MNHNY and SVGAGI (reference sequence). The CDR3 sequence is CASSATVALTDTQYF. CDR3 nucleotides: TGTGCCAGCAGTGCGACTGTGGCTTTAACAGATACGCAGTATTTT.

The DNA of the CDR3 is TGCAGCGTTGAACCGAACTCGAACACTGAAGCTTTCTTT. Translated, it gives CSVEPNSNTEAFF. This chain links TRBV29-1 with TRBJ1-1; D uncertain. Germline CDR1 and CDR2: SQVTM and ANQGSEA. This CDR3 region has 13 residues. V gave up 2 bases and J gave up 1 base, with 8 bases separating them.

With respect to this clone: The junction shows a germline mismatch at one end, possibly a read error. In DNA, the CDR3 is TGTGCTAGCAGCGGGGGAGCTTACAATGAGCAGTTCTTC. As protein: CASSGGAYNEQFF. The J gene is TRBJ2-1, the V gene TRBV7-7; 8 positions match TRBD2. There are 13 residues in the CDR3. Germline V gives CDR1 SSHAT, CDR2 FNYEAQ (reference sequence). Looking up the rest from reference TRBV7-7 and TRBJ2-1 gives the full variable domain: GAGVSQSPRYKVTKRGQDVTLRCDPISSHATLYWYQQALGQGPEFLTYFNYEAQPDKSGLPSDRFSAERPEGSISTLTIQRTEQRDSAMYRCASSGGAYNEQFFGPGTRLTVL.

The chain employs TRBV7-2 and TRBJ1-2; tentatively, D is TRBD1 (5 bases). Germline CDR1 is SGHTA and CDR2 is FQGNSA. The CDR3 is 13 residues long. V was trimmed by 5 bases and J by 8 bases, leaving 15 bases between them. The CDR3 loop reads CASSHPGGTGYTF. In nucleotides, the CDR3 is TGTGCCAGCAGCCATCCGGGGGGGACCGGCTACACCTTC.

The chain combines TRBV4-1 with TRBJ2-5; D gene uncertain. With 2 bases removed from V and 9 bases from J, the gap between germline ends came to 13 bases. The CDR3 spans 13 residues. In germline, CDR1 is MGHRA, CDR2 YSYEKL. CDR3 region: CASSQPQDGAQYF. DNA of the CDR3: TGCGCCAGCAGCCAACCCCAAGATGGGGCCCAGTACTTC.

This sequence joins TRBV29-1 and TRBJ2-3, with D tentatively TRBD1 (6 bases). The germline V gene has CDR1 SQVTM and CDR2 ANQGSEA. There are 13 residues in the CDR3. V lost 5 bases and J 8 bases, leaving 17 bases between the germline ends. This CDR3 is CSVLGVRGGTQYF. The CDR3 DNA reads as TGCAGCGTTTTAGGCGTCAGGGGCGGTACGCAGTATTTT.

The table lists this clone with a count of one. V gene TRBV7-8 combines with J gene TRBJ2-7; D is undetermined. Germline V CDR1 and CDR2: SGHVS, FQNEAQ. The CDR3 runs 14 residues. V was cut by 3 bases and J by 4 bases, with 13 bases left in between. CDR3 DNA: TGTGCCAGCAGCTTCAGTCATCAACTTTACGAGCAGTACTTC. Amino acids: CASSFSHQLYEQYF.

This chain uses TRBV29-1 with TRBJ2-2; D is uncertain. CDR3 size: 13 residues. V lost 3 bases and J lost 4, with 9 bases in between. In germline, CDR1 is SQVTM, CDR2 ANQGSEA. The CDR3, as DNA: TGCAGCGTTGACCTACGGGCCACCGGGGAGCTGTTTTTT. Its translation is CSVDLRATGELFF.

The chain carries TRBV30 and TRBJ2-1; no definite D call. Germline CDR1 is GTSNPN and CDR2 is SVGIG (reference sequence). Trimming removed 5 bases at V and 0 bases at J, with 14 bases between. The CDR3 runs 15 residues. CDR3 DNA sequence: TGTGCCTGGTCAATCGGCGGCCTCTCCTACAATGAGCAGTTCTTC. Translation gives CAWSIGGLSYNEQFF. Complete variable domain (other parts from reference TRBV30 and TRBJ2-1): SQTIHQWPATLVQPVGSPLSLECTVEGTSNPNLYWYRQAAGRGLQLLFYSVGIGQISSEVPQNLSASRPQDRQFILSSKKLLLSDSGFYLCAWSIGGLSYNEQFFGPGTRLTVL.

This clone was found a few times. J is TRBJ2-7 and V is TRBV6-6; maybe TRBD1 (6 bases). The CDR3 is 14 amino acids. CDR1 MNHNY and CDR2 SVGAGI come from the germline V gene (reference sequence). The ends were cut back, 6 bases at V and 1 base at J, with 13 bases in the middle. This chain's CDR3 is CASRTGSGSYEQYF. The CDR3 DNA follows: TGTGCCAGCAGAACAGGGAGTGGATCCTACGAGCAGTACTTC.

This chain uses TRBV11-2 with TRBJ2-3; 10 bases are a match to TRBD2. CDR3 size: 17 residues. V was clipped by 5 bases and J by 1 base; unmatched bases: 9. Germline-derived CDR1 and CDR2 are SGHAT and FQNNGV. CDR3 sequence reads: CASSPLPGTSGTDTQYF. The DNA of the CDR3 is TGTGCCAGCAGCCCACTCCCCGGGACTAGCGGCACAGATACGCAGTATTTT.

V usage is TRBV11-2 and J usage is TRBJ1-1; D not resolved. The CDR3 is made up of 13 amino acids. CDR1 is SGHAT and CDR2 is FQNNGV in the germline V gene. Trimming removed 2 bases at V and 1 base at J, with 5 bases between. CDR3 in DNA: TGTGCCAGCAGCTTATACGGGAACACTGAAGCTTTCTTT. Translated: CASSLYGNTEAFF.

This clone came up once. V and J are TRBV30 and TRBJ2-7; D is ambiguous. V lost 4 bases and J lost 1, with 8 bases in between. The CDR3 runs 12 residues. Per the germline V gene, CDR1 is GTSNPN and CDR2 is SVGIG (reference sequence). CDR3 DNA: TGTGCCTGGAAAAGGGATTCCTACGAGCAGTACTTC. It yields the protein CAWKRDSYEQYF.

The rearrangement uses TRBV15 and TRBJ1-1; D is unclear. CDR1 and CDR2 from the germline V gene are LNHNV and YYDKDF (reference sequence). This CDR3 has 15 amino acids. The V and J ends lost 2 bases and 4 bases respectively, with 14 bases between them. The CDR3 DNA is TGTGCCACCAGCAGAACCCAACTAAGAAGCACTGAAGCTTTCTTT. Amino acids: CATSRTQLRSTEAFF.

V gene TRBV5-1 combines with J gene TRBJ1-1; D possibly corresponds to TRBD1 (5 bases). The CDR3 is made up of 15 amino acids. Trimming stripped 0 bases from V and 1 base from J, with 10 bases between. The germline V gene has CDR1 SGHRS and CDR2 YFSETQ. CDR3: CASSLDAGGNTEAFF. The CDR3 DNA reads TGCGCCAGCAGCTTGGATGCGGGGGGGAACACTGAAGCTTTCTTT.

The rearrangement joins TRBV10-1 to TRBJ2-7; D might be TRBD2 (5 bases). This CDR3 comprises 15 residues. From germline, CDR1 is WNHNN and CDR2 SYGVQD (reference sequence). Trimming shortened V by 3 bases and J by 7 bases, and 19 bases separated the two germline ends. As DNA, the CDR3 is TGCGCCAGCAGTGAAACGGGGTTGGCTCTTCGAGAGCAGTACTTC. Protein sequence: CASSETGLALREQYF.

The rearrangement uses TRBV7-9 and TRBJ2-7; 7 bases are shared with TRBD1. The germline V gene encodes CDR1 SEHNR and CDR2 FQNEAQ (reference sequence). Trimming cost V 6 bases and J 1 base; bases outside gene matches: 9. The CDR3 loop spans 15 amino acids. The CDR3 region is CASSPRGSYSYEQYF. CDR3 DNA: TGTGCCAGCAGTCCCAGGGGGTCCTATTCCTACGAGCAGTACTTC.

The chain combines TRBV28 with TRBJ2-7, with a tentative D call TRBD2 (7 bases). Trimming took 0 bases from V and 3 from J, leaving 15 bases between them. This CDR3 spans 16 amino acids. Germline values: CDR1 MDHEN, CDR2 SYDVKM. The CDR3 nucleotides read TGTGCCAGCAGTTTATGGGCGGGGGCGAAGAGCTACGAGCAGTACTTC. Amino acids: CASSLWAGAKSYEQYF. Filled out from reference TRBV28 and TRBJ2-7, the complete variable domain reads DVKVTQSSRYLVKRTGEKVFLECVQDMDHENMFWYRQDPGLGLRLIYFSYDVKMKEKGDIPEGYSVSREKKERFSLILESASTNQTSMYLCASSLWAGAKSYEQYFGPGTRLTVT.

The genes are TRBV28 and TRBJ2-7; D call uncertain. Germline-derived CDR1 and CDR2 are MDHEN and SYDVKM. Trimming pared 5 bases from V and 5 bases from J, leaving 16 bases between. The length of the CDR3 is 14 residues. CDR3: CASSPADKSNEQYF. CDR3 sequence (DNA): TGTGCCAGCAGTCCCGCTGACAAGTCCAACGAGCAGTACTTC.

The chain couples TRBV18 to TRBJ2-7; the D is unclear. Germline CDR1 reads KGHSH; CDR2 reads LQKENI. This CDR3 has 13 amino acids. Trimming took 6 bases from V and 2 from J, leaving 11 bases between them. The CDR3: CASSAGDTYEQYF. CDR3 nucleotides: TGTGCCAGCTCGGCAGGCGATACCTACGAGCAGTACTTC.